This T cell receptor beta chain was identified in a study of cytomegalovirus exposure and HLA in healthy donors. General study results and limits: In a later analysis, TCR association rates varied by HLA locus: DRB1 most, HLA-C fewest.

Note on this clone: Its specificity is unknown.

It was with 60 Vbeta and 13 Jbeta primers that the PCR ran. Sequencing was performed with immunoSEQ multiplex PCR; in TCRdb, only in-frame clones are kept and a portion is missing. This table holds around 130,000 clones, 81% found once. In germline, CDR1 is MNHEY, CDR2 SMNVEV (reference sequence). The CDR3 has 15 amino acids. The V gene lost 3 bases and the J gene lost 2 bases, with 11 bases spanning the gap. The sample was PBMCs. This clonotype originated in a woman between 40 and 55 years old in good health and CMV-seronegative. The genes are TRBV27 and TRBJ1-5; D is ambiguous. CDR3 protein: CASSFRGIGNQPQHF. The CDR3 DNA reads TGTGCCAGCAGTTTTCGGGGAATCGGCAATCAGCCCCAGCATTTT.